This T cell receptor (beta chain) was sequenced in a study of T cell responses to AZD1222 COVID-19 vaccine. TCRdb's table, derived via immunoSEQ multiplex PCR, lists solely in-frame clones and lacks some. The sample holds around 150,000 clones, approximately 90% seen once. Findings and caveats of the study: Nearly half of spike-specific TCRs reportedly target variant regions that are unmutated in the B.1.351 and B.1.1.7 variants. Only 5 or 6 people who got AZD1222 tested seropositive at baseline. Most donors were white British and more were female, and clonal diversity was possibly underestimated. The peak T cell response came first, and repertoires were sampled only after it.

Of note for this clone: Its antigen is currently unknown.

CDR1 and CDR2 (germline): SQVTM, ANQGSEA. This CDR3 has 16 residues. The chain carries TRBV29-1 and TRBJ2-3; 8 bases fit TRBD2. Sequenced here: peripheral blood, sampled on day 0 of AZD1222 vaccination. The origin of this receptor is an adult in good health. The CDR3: CRINEGRGGEGDTQYF. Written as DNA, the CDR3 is TGCAGAATAAACGAGGGTCGGGGGGGCGAGGGAGATACGCAGTATTTT.